The rows below give T cell receptor beta chains drawn from one sample of a study of OX40 agonist ivuxolimab in advanced cancers. Profiling relied on immunoSEQ multiplex PCR, and the TCRdb table lists in-frame clones only, not all of them. The sample lists approximately 70,000 clones; 75% to 90% were seen once. Sample: CD4+ or CD8+ T cells sorted from blood, taken in a trial of the OX40 agonist ivuxolimab. All receptors derive from an adult with an advanced solid tumor such as melanoma, head and neck, liver or kidney cancer. Each CDR3 is given with its conserved first and last residue. The order of the fields is clone size, V gene, D gene, J gene, CDR3 DNA, CDR3 protein. The D gene is left open where the match is weak. The size entry is marked missing in some rows and otherwise reads once, few, many or a size class.

.	TRBV27	TRBD1	TRBJ2-7	TGTGCCAGCAGTCCCCTGGGACAGGGATTACCCTACGAGCAGTACTTC	CASSPLGQGLPYEQYF
.	TRBV6-1	.	TRBJ2-7	TGTGCCAGTACCGGGGCCTACGAGCAGTACTTC	CASTGAYEQYF
.	TRBV18	.	TRBJ2-7	TGTGCCAGCGCACCACTGCCTGGAACCCCCCACGAGCAGTACTTC	CASAPLPGTPHEQYF
.	TRBV28	.	TRBJ2-3	TGTGCCAGCAGTTTACTGGGTCTCGCCACAGATACGCAGTATTTT	CASSLLGLATDTQYF
once	TRBV27	TRBD2	TRBJ2-5	TGTGCCAGCAGTCCCAGACTAGCGGAAGAGACCCAGTACTTC	CASSPRLAEETQYF
.	TRBV19	.	TRBJ1-2	TGTGCCAGTAGTATTGCGTCGGGGATTGGAGGCTACACCTTC	CASSIASGIGGYTF
.	TRBV11-2	.	TRBJ1-1	TGTGCCAGCAGCTTAGAGGCTCTGGGAGAAGCTTTCTTT	CASSLEALGEAFF
.	TRBV2	TRBD2	TRBJ2-3	TGTGCCACCCTAGGACTAGCTGTTATCGCAGATACGCAGTATTTT	CATLGLAVIADTQYF
.	TRBV5-4	.	TRBJ1-6	TGTGCCAGCAGCTTGGACTTCGGAAATTCACCCCTCCACTTT	CASSLDFGNSPLHF
.	TRBV6-1	TRBD2	TRBJ2-1	TGTGCCAGCAGCCGACTAGCGCCAAACAATGAGCAGTTCTTC	CASSRLAPNNEQFF
once	TRBV19	TRBD1	TRBJ2-5	TGTGCCAGTAGCAGTTCCGGGACAGGGGGCGAGACCCAGTACTTC	CASSSSGTGGETQYF
.	TRBV6-1	.	TRBJ2-5	TGTGCCAGCAGTGAGAGCGAAACTTGGGGCGGGGAGACCCAGTACTTC	CASSESETWGGETQYF
.	TRBV10-3	TRBD1	TRBJ2-1	TGTGCCATCACCCGGGACAGGGGGCCAGGGGGGGTTTTCAATGAGCAGTTCTTC	CAITRDRGPGGVFNEQFF
.	TRBV6-1	.	TRBJ2-3	TGTGCCACCCTCCGACAGACGAGAAGCACAGATACGCAGTATTTT	CATLRQTRSTDTQYF
.	TRBV28	.	TRBJ2-5	TGTGCCAGCTCGGCGCCGACCCTCCCGAAACTAGCTGCCAAAGAGACCCAGTACTTC	CASSAPTLPKLAAKETQYF
.	TRBV6-1	.	TRBJ1-2	TGTGCCAGCAGTGCCACCTTAACAGGGCCCGGTGGCTACACCTTC	CASSATLTGPGGYTF
.	TRBV6-1	.	TRBJ2-7	TGTGCCAGCAGTGGGCACAGGGAAGGTAAGGACGAGCAGTACTTC	CASSGHREGKDEQYF
.	TRBV10-3	.	TRBJ1-2	TGTGCCATCAGTGAGTCGGGGGAAGTGGGCTATGGCTACACCTTC	CAISESGEVGYGYTF
.	TRBV28	TRBD1	TRBJ1-2	TGTGCCAGCAGTTTAGCACAGGGGGTGAGATACACCTTC	CASSLAQGVRYTF
.	TRBV5-4	.	TRBJ1-2	TGTGCCAGCAGCGTCGACAGTCGGGGCTACACCTTC	CASSVDSRGYTF
.	TRBV29-1	TRBD2	TRBJ2-5	TGCAGCGTGGCCCAACTAGCGGGAGGGCGGGAGACCCAGTACTTC	CSVAQLAGGRETQYF
.	TRBV2	.	TRBJ1-5	TGTGCCAGCAGTGATCCGTGGGGTTTTGGCAATCAGCCCCAGCATTTT	CASSDPWGFGNQPQHF
.	TRBV27	.	TRBJ1-5	TGTGCCAGCAGTTTTAGGGGCAATCAGCCCCAGCATTTT	CASSFRGNQPQHF
.	TRBV4-1	.	TRBJ2-7	TGCGCCAGCAGCCAGGGACAATCTAAAATCTACGAGCAGTACTTC	CASSQGQSKIYEQYF